This passage covers 10 T cell receptor beta chains from one sample sequenced in a study of OX40 agonist ivuxolimab in advanced cancers. Libraries were prepared through the immunoSEQ multiplex PCR assay. Not all clones reach the TCRdb copy of this immuneACCESS table, which keeps in-frame sequences only. Checked studies attribute under half of the gap to unresolved V genes and leave the rest unexplained. The table for this sample lists roughly 18,000 clones; around 85% of them were counted only once. The top ten clonotypes cover approximately 60% of the sample. Sequencing was performed on CD4+ or CD8+ T cells sorted from blood, taken in a trial of the OX40 agonist ivuxolimab. The receptors originated from an adult with an advanced solid tumor such as melanoma, head and neck, liver or kidney cancer.

The rearrangement uses TRBV4-1 and TRBJ1-1; the match to TRBD1 covers 9 bases. Trimming took 1 base from V and 4 from J; bases not matched to a gene: 7. The CDR3 consists of 16 residues. Germline V CDR1 and CDR2: MGHRA, YSYEKL. The CDR3 loop is CASSQALQGASTEAFF. In DNA form, the CDR3 reads TGCGCCAGCAGCCAAGCCTTACAGGGGGCGAGCACTGAAGCTTTCTTT.

This rearrangement joins TRBV9 to TRBJ1-5; 9 bases are shared with TRBD1. The germline V gene has CDR1 SGDLS and CDR2 YYNGEE. The CDR3 consists of 13 residues. The V gene end was trimmed by 4 bases and the J gene end by 7 bases; junction bases not matched to a gene: 3. CDR3 region: CASSSTGGQPQHF. The CDR3 nucleotides read TGTGCCAGCAGCTCGACAGGGGGACAGCCCCAGCATTTT.

The gene calls are TRBV18 and TRBJ2-1; D remains unclear. CDR1 and CDR2 (germline): KGHSH, LQKENI. The CDR3 runs to 14 residues. Trimming shortened V by 3 bases and J by 0 bases, and 6 bases separated the two germline ends. CDR3 nucleotides: TGTGCCAGCTCACCTTACAGCTCCTACAATGAGCAGTTCTTC. Protein sequence: CASSPYSSYNEQFF.

The count of this clone is one. The chain carries TRBV6-5 and TRBJ2-1, with 7 bases aligning to TRBD1. The CDR3 is 12 residues long. Germline CDR1 reads MNHEY; CDR2 reads SVGAGI. Losses at the gene ends were 10 bases for V and 9 bases for J; bases not matched to a gene: 9. The CDR3 bases are TGTGCCATCAGACAGGGAGCCGGTGAGCAGTTCTTC. Amino acid sequence: CAIRQGAGEQFF.

The rearrangement links TRBV4-1 to TRBJ2-2; 9 positions match TRBD2. With V trimmed by 1 base and J by 6 bases, 9 bases remained unmatched. CDR1 and CDR2 (germline): MGHRA, YSYEKL. This CDR3 contains 17 residues. The CDR3 here is CASSQGSGTSRSGELFF. The CDR3 DNA is TGCGCCAGCAGCCAAGGCTCAGGGACTAGCAGGTCCGGGGAGCTGTTTTTT.

The genes are TRBV27 and TRBJ1-2; D is unclear. CDR3 size: 13 residues. V shed 4 bases and J shed 3 bases, with 9 bases lying between them. Germline V gene sequence: CDR1 MNHEY, CDR2 SMNVEV (reference sequence). The CDR3 DNA reads as TGTGCCAGCAGTTCTACCCGGGACTATGGCTACACCTTC. Translation gives CASSSTRDYGYTF.

The J gene is TRBJ2-3, the V gene TRBV27; 10 bases align to TRBD2. Germline CDR1 reads MNHEY; CDR2 reads SMNVEV (reference sequence). The junction had 5 bases not matched to a gene; V was cut back by 1 base and J by 4 bases. The CDR3 spans 16 residues. CDR3 sequence: CASSLWLSGGPDTQYF. In DNA form, the CDR3 reads TGTGCCAGCAGTTTATGGCTTAGCGGGGGGCCAGATACGCAGTATTTT.

The chain combines TRBV2 with TRBJ2-7, with TRBD2 as a possible D gene (5 bases). The germline CDR1 and CDR2 sequences are SNHLY and FYNNEI. The CDR3 has 13 residues. Deletions cut 6 bases from V and 1 base from J, with 10 bases between. The CDR3 here is CASRGEGSYEQYF. The CDR3 nucleotides are TGTGCCAGCAGGGGTGAGGGTTCCTACGAGCAGTACTTC. Variable domain in full (rest from reference TRBV2 and TRBJ2-7): EPEVTQTPSHQVTQMGQEVILRCVPISNHLYFYWYRQILGQKVEFLVSFYNNEISEKSEIFDDQFSVERPDGSNFTLKIRSTKLEDSAMYFCASRGEGSYEQYFGPGTRLTVT.

The chain combines TRBV30 with TRBJ2-5; TRBD1 aligns across 9 bases. CDR3 length: 16 residues. The J segment lost 1 base and the V segment lost 1 base, leaving 7 bases of the junction unmatched. Germline lookup yields CDR1 GTSNPN and CDR2 SVGIG (reference sequence). CDR3 coding DNA: TGTGCCTGGAGTGGGGGGACAGGGCGATTCCAAGAGACCCAGTACTTC. Amino acids: CAWSGGTGRFQETQYF.

This clone was found once. This rearrangement joins TRBV27 to TRBJ2-7; 9 bases match TRBD1. This CDR3 has 16 amino acids. CDR1 and CDR2 (germline): MNHEY, SMNVEV (reference sequence). V was clipped by 5 bases and J by 2 bases; unmatched bases: 10. The CDR3: CASSITGGREAYEQYF. The DNA for the CDR3 is TGTGCCAGCAGTATAACAGGGGGCAGGGAAGCCTACGAGCAGTACTTC.